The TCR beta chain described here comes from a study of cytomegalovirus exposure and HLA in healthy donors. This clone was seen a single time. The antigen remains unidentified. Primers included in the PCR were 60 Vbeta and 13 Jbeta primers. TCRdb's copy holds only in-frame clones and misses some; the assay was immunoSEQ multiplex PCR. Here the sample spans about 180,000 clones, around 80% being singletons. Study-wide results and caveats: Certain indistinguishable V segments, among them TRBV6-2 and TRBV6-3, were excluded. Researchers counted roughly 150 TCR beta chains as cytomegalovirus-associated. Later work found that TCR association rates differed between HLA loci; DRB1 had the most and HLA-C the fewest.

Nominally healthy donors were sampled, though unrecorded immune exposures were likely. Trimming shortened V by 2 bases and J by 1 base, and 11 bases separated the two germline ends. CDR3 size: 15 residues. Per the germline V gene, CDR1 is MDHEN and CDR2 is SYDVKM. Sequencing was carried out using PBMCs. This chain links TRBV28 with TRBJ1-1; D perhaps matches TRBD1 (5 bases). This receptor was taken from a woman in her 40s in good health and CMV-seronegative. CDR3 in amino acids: CASSLHQGRNTEAFF. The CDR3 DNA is TGTGCCAGCAGTTTACATCAGGGAAGGAACACTGAAGCTTTCTTT.